Presented here are 13 T cell receptor beta chains from one specimen sequenced in a study of T-cell memory formation after mild COVID-19. TCRdb reprocessed the 5' RACE reads with MiXCR, giving one entry per CDR3 protein. Of roughly 110,000 distinct CDR3 sequences in the sample, around 12% were seen once. The sequenced material came from PBMCs or a T cell subset sorted from them (not recorded which). All receptors come from an adult woman who had mild COVID-19 (a few samples of this study predate the infection). Cell type and time point are not known.

V usage is TRBV12-3 or TRBV12-4 and J usage is TRBJ2-3, with D perhaps being TRBD1 or TRBD2 (6 bases each). Trimming left V 3 bases short and J 8 bases short, with 36 bases between. The CDR3 covers 21 residues. CDR3 amino acids: CASSFYRSGRWGAEVGSTQYF. CDR3 bases: TGTGCCAGCAGTTTTTACCGGAGTGGGAGATGGGGGGCCGAGGTTGGCAGTACGCAGTATTTT.

This clonotype occurred a few times. The V call is TRBV7-9, the J call TRBJ2-1; D may match TRBD1 or TRBD2 (5 bases each). The CDR3 length is 14 residues. Trimming left V 5 bases short and J 6 bases short, with 14 bases between. The germline gives CDR1 SEHNR, CDR2 FQNEAQ (reference sequence). The CDR3 DNA follows: TGTGCCAGCAGCGGGGACCTCGGGGTCAATGAGCAGTTCTTC. This encodes CASSGDLGVNEQFF.

A few counts support this clonotype. This sequence joins TRBV3-1 and TRBJ2-1; possible D gene TRBD2, 5 bases. Germline V gene lookup returns CDR1 LGHDT and CDR2 YNNKEL (reference sequence). V lost 2 bases and J 7 bases, leaving 24 bases between the germline ends. There are 18 residues in the CDR3. The CDR3 region is CASSQPRSGIWGPNEQFF. CDR3 nucleotides: TGTGCCAGCAGCCAACCCCGAAGCGGTATTTGGGGTCCGAATGAGCAGTTCTTC.

This clonotype turned up a few times. The V and J genes are TRBV19 and TRBJ2-3; 7 bases fit TRBD2. V lost 0 bases to trimming and J lost 2 bases; unmatched junction nucleotides: 5. The CDR3 has 16 residues. Germline-derived CDR1 and CDR2 are LNHDA and SQIVND (reference sequence). The CDR3 here is CASSIDGAGVTDTQYF. The CDR3 nucleotides are TGTGCCAGTAGTATAGATGGGGCGGGGGTCACAGATACGCAGTATTTT. The whole variable domain, remainder taken from reference TRBV19 and TRBJ2-3, is DGGITQSPKYLFRKEGQNVTLSCEQNLNHDAMYWYRQDPGQGLRLIYYSQIVNDFQKGDIAEGYSVSREKKESFPLTVTSAQKNPTAFYLCASSIDGAGVTDTQYFGPGTRLTVL.

This clonotype was seen at least ten times. The V call is TRBV7-9, the J call TRBJ1-2, with no clear D. CDR1 and CDR2 (germline): SEHNR, FQNEAQ (reference sequence). The CDR3 sequence is 15 residues long. Trimming stripped 1 base from V and 1 base from J, with 10 bases between. The CDR3 protein is CASSLGKADNYGYTF. DNA for the CDR3: TGTGCCAGCAGCTTAGGGAAGGCAGATAACTATGGCTACACCTTC.

This clonotype showed up just a few times. The rearrangement uses TRBV4-2 and TRBJ2-7; D is unresolved. The length of the CDR3 is 13 residues. The germline gives CDR1 LGHNA, CDR2 YNFKEQ. Trimming cost V 2 bases and J 2 bases, with 7 bases left between them. CDR3 residues: CASSQPIPYEQYF. In DNA, the CDR3 is TGTGCCAGCAGCCAACCGATACCCTACGAGCAGTACTTC.

The table lists this clonotype with many counts. V and J are TRBV6-2 or TRBV6-3 and TRBJ2-5; TRBD2 matches at 10 bases. The CDR3 has 13 residues. Germline V lookup: CDR1 MNHEY, CDR2 SVGEGT. The V gene end was trimmed by 8 bases and the J gene end by 5 bases; junction bases not matched to a gene: 5. CDR3 DNA sequence: TGTGCCAGCGGCCTAGCGGGAGTTGAGACCCAGTACTTC. This translates into CASGLAGVETQYF.

This clonotype was seen only a few times. The chain recombines TRBV7-8 with TRBJ2-7; 10 bases match TRBD2. Trimming cost V 0 bases and J 5 bases; bases outside gene matches: 7. Looked up from germline, CDR1 is SGHVS and CDR2 is FQNEAQ. CDR3 length: 16 amino acids. CDR3 region: CASSLAASGSTNEQYF. DNA for the CDR3: TGTGCCAGCAGCTTAGCGGCTAGCGGGAGTACGAACGAGCAGTACTTC. Using reference TRBV7-8 and TRBJ2-7 for the parts outside the CDR3, the full variable domain is GAGVSQSPRYKVAKRGQDVALRCDPISGHVSLFWYQQALGQGPEFLTYFQNEAQLDKSGLPSDRFFAERPEGSVSTLKIQRTQQEDSAVYLCASSLAASGSTNEQYFGPGTRLTVT.

Concerning this clonotype: The germline gene is not matched at one end of the junction; a read error may be the cause. The rearrangement links TRBV12-3 or TRBV12-4 to TRBJ2-1; 7 bases agree with TRBD1. The CDR3 is 14 amino acids. In DNA form, the CDR3 reads TGTGCCAGCATCCCAGGGGGAACCTACAATGTGCAGTTCTTC. It specifies CASIPGGTYNVQFF.

The V call is TRBV6-2 or TRBV6-3, the J call TRBJ1-1; D is unresolved. CDR1 and CDR2 from the germline V gene are MNHEY and SVGEGT. Trimming took 2 bases from V and 5 from J, leaving 9 bases between them. The CDR3 runs to 13 residues. The DNA of the CDR3 is TGTGCCAGCAGTTACGGGGTGGGGACTGAAGCTTTCTTT. Its translation is CASSYGVGTEAFF.

This clonotype has just a few counts. This sequence joins TRBV3-1 and TRBJ1-5; tentative D call: TRBD1 (6 bases). Germline V CDR1 and CDR2: LGHDT, YNNKEL (reference sequence). The V end was cut by 6 bases, the J end by 7 bases, with 10 bases between. This CDR3 has 12 residues. The CDR3 is CASSTGKQPQHF. The DNA for the CDR3 is TGTGCCAGCAGTACAGGGAAACAGCCCCAGCATTTT. Based on the CDR3 plus reference TRBV3-1 and TRBJ1-5, the full variable domain is DTAVSQTPKYLVTQMGNDKSIKCEQNLGHDTMYWYKQDSKKFLKIMFSYNNKELIINETVPNRFSPKSPDKAHLNLHINSLELGDSAVYFCASSTGKQPQHFGDGTRLSIL.

The gene calls are TRBV13 and TRBJ2-1, with TRBD2 identical over 10 bases. Per the germline V gene, CDR1 is PRHDT and CDR2 is FYEKMQ (reference sequence). The CDR3 length is 15 residues. After removal of 5 bases from V and 9 bases from J, the junction contained 10 bases not matched to a gene. The CDR3 DNA follows: TGTGCCAGCAGCACCTACCTAGCGGGGGATGGTGAGCAGTTCTTC. Its translation is CASSTYLAGDGEQFF.

The rearrangement joins TRBV10-3 to TRBJ2-1; no firm D call. In germline, CDR1 is ENHRY, CDR2 SYGVKD. V gave up 11 bases and J gave up 3 bases, with 17 bases separating them. The CDR3 is 14 residues long. CDR3 sequence: CAFPGHPNYNEQFF. The CDR3 DNA follows: TGTGCCTTTCCCGGGCATCCTAACTACAATGAGCAGTTCTTC.